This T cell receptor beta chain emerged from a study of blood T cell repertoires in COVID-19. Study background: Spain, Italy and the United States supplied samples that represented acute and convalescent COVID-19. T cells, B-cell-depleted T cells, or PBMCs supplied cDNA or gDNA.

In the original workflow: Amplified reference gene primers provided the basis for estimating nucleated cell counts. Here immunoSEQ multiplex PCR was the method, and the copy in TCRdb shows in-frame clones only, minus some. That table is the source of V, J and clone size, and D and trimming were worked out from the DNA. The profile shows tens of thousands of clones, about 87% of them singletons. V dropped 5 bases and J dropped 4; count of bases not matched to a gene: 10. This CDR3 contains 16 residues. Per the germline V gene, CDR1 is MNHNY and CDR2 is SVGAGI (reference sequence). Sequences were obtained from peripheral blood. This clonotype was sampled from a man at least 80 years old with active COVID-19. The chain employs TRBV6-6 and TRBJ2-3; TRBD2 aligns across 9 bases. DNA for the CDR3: TGTGCCAGCAGTCTCGGGATAGCGGGAGTCCCAGATACGCAGTATTTT. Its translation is CASSLGIAGVPDTQYF.